The 3 T cell receptor beta chains presented below share a single source sample, sequenced in a study of cytomegalovirus exposure and HLA in healthy donors. PCR was performed using 60 Vbeta and 13 Jbeta primers. TCRdb's table, derived via immunoSEQ multiplex PCR, lists solely in-frame clones and lacks some. Found here are over 70,000 clones, more than 75% of them singletons; the top ten hold approximately 23%. Sequencing was done on a sample of PBMCs. These receptors were collected from a woman aged 45-65 years in good health and CMV-seropositive.

The J gene is TRBJ1-2, the V gene TRBV10-3; 7 nucleotides match TRBD1. The V and J ends lost 3 bases and 0 bases, in that order; junction bases with no gene match: 7. Germline loops: CDR1 ENHRY, CDR2 SYGVKD. The CDR3 totals 16 residues. The CDR3 DNA sequence: TGTGCCATCAGTGAAGGGGGGACAGCTGCTAACTATGGCTACACCTTC. Amino acids: CAISEGGTAANYGYTF.

This clone was seen a few times. This chain joins TRBV6-1 and TRBJ2-7, with 8 bases identical to TRBD2. CDR1 MNHNS and CDR2 SASEGT come from the germline V gene. Unmatched junction bases numbered 8, after V lost 2 bases and J lost 5 bases. This CDR3 has 15 residues. The CDR3 DNA is TGTGCCAGCAGTGAATCCAGCGGGAGTGCCCACGAGCAGTACGTC. Its translation: CASSESSGSAHEQYV.

This rearrangement joins TRBV6-6 to TRBJ2-7; TRBD2 might be the D (7 bases). V dropped 8 bases and J dropped 6 bases, with 17 bases sitting between them. The CDR3 sequence is 13 residues long. CDR1 and CDR2 (germline): MNHNY, SVGAGI (reference sequence). CDR3 in DNA: TGTGCCAGCGGAACAGGGACGGGAGGCGAGCAGTACTTC. It codes for CASGTGTGGEQYF.